Listed below are T cell receptor beta chains from one sample, sequenced in a study of blood T cells in healthy people across ages. TCRdb recomputed calls from the 5' RACE reads with MiXCR, one row per CDR3 protein. The sample has 760,000 or so distinct CDR3 sequences, 20% to 25% seen once. This sample also appeared in a second study, on T cells of mothers and their children.

Sequencing input: blood. Receptors were obtained from a boy between 10 and 17 years old in good health. CDR3s include the opening cysteine and the closing phenylalanine or tryptophan. The D gene is left open where the match is weak. The size of a clone is reported for some rows only, either as once, few or many, or as a class for expanded clones.

NA	15	TRBV6-6	TRBD1	TRBJ1-1	CASSYSGQGQAEAFF	TGTGCCAGCAGTTACTCGGGACAGGGGCAGGCTGAAGCTTTCTTT
NA	15	TRBV15	NA	TRBJ1-2	CATSRDGKENYGYTF	TGTGCCACCAGCAGAGATGGCAAGGAGAACTATGGCTACACCTTC
many	12	TRBV18	NA	TRBJ2-7	CASSPNSYEQYF	TGCGCCAGCAGCCCGAATTCGTACGAGCAGTACTTC
few	15	TRBV7-8	NA	TRBJ2-1	CASSLFKSSYNEQFF	TGTGCCAGCAGCTTATTCAAGAGCTCCTACAATGAGCAGTTCTTC
NA	14	TRBV3-1	NA	TRBJ2-2	CASSQPGLAGELFF	TGTGCCAGCAGCCAACCCGGGTTGGCCGGGGAGCTGTTTTTT
NA	14	TRBV11-2	NA	TRBJ1-4	CASSWSTTNEKLFF	TGTGCCAGCAGTTGGTCCACAACTAATGAAAAACTGTTTTTT
few	15	TRBV27	NA	TRBJ2-7	CASSLHPGTLYEQYF	TGTGCCAGCAGTTTACACCCGGGAACATTGTACGAGCAGTACTTC
NA	13	TRBV6-6	NA	TRBJ2-7	CASRPQGLAEQYF	TGTGCCAGCAGGCCCCAGGGGTTGGCCGAGCAGTACTTC
NA	15	TRBV28	NA	TRBJ2-5	CASSRRDLGQETQYF	TGTGCCAGCAGCCGGAGGGACTTGGGCCAAGAGACCCAGTACTTC
NA	18	TRBV5-1	TRBD1	TRBJ2-1	CASSVTGGEAGPTNEQFF	TGCGCCAGCAGCGTGACAGGGGGTGAGGCGGGACCCACCAATGAGCAGTTCTTC
NA	14	TRBV13	NA	TRBJ2-5	CASSFYNKGETQYF	TGTGCCAGCAGCTTTTATAACAAGGGGGAGACCCAGTACTTC
NA	13	TRBV27	NA	TRBJ2-1	CASRQSSYNEQFF	TGTGCCAGTCGACAGAGCTCCTACAATGAGCAGTTCTTC
NA	13	TRBV29-1	NA	TRBJ1-1	CSVAPGMNTEAFF	TGCAGCGTTGCGCCGGGTATGAACACTGAAGCTTTCTTT
NA	14	TRBV20-1	NA	TRBJ2-3	CSAPPGATEDTQYF	TGCAGTGCCCCCCCGGGGGCTACGGAAGATACGCAGTATTTT
NA	18	TRBV4-1	TRBD2	TRBJ2-1	CASSPKKGIAGGYNEQFF	TGCGCCAGCAGCCCAAAGAAGGGGATAGCGGGAGGCTACAATGAGCAGTTCTTC
few	16	TRBV12-3/TRBV12-4	TRBD1	TRBJ2-2	CASVYLRTGRTGELFF	TGTGCCAGCGTATATCTTCGGACAGGAAGGACCGGGGAGCTGTTTTTT
NA	15	TRBV12-3/TRBV12-4	TRBD1	TRBJ1-2	CASSGPGTGFYGYTF	TGTGCCAGCAGTGGGCCAGGGACAGGGTTTTATGGCTACACCTTC
few	15	TRBV15	TRBD2	TRBJ2-5	CATRDILAGKETQYF	TGTGCCACCAGAGACATACTAGCGGGAAAAGAGACCCAGTACTTC
few	13	TRBV20-1	TRBD2	TRBJ2-7	CSAGSGRGYEQYF	TGCAGTGCTGGAAGCGGGAGGGGGTACGAGCAGTACTTC
NA	14	TRBV3-1	NA	TRBJ2-1	CASSQERGHNEQFF	TGTGCCAGCAGCCAAGAGCGGGGTCACAATGAGCAGTTCTTC
NA	15	TRBV5-1	TRBD2	TRBJ2-1	CASGISGPSYNEQFF	TGCGCCAGCGGTATTAGCGGGCCCTCCTACAATGAGCAGTTCTTC
few	14	TRBV5-6	NA	TRBJ2-1	CASSIGTAYNEQFF	TGTGCCAGCAGCATAGGAACAGCATACAATGAGCAGTTCTTC
few	18	TRBV20-1	NA	TRBJ2-1	CSARDTPVTGSSYNEQFF	TGCAGTGCTAGAGATACCCCAGTCACGGGGAGCTCCTACAATGAGCAGTTCTTC
few	12	TRBV12-3/TRBV12-4	NA	TRBJ2-5	CASSFISETQYF	TGTGCCAGCAGTTTCATATCGGAGACCCAGTACTTC
few	15	TRBV27	NA	TRBJ2-1	CASSFRGTSYNEQFF	TGTGCCAGCAGTTTCCGGGGGACGTCCTACAATGAGCAGTTCTTC
NA	14	TRBV7-2	NA	TRBJ2-5	CASSSPGVPETQYF	TGTGCCAGCAGCTCTCCAGGGGTCCCAGAGACCCAGTACTTC
few	16	TRBV7-2	TRBD2	TRBJ2-1	CASSLVFGGGGYEQFF	TGTGCCAGCAGCTTAGTGTTTGGCGGGGGGGGATATGAGCAGTTCTTC
NA	16	TRBV4-2	NA	TRBJ2-7	CASSQGLDLPSYEQYF	TGTGCCAGCAGCCAAGGTCTGGACTTACCTTCCTACGAGCAGTACTTC
NA	15	TRBV4-2	NA	TRBJ2-7	CASSQDAGLAREQYF	TGTGCCAGCAGCCAAGATGCGGGGCTAGCGAGGGAGCAGTACTTC
few	12	TRBV10-3	NA	TRBJ1-5	CAPTAVDQPQHF	TGTGCCCCTACCGCGGTGGATCAGCCCCAGCATTTT
few	13	TRBV29-1	TRBD1	TRBJ2-7	CSVGGDREDEQYF	TGCAGCGTTGGGGGGGACAGGGAGGACGAGCAGTACTTC
NA	13	TRBV12-3/TRBV12-4	NA	TRBJ1-1	CASRFGVNTEAFF	TGTGCCAGCAGATTTGGAGTGAACACTGAAGCTTTCTTT
NA	18	TRBV7-2	NA	TRBJ1-2	CASSLLADRRGFNYGYTF	TGTGCCAGCAGCTTATTGGCCGACAGAAGGGGATTTAACTATGGCTACACCTTC
NA	13	TRBV7-6	NA	TRBJ1-1	CASSLAAGKEAFF	TGTGCCAGCAGCTTAGCCGCAGGGAAGGAAGCTTTCTTT
few	14	TRBV28	NA	TRBJ2-7	CASSLRGAVYEQYF	TGTGCCAGCAGTTTGAGGGGCGCCGTCTACGAGCAGTACTTC
NA	12	TRBV6-1	NA	TRBJ1-1	CASSEHERGAFF	TGTGCCAGCAGTGAACATGAGAGGGGAGCTTTCTTT
few	15	TRBV10-3	NA	TRBJ1-4	CAISEEMAGKEKLFF	TGTGCCATCAGTGAGGAGATGGCAGGGAAGGAAAAACTGTTTTTT
NA	13	TRBV6-2/TRBV6-3	TRBD1	TRBJ2-1	CASSYSGGLEQFF	TGTGCCAGCAGTTACTCAGGGGGCCTTGAGCAGTTCTTC
NA	13	TRBV29-1	NA	TRBJ2-7	CSARDGQTYEQYF	TGCAGCGCCAGGGACGGACAGACCTACGAGCAGTACTTT
once	14	TRBV7-7	NA	TRBJ2-5	CASTPVGSQETQYF	TGTGCTAGCACGCCCGTGGGAAGTCAAGAGACCCAGTACTTC
NA	15	TRBV6-5	TRBD1	TRBJ1-3	CASRWDRYSGNTIYF	TGTGCCAGCAGGTGGGACAGATACTCTGGAAACACCATATATTTT
NA	13	TRBV7-3	TRBD1	TRBJ2-7	CASRGQGDYEQYF	TGTGCCAGCAGGGGACAGGGTGACTACGAGCAGTACTTC
NA	15	TRBV2	NA	TRBJ2-7	CASSENGTPSYEQYF	TGTGCCAGCAGTGAAAACGGGACACCGAGCTACGAGCAGTACTTC
few	16	TRBV24-1	TRBD2	TRBJ2-5	CATRDGRRSSEETQYF	TGTGCCACCAGGGACGGGAGGAGGTCCTCGGAAGAGACCCAGTACTTC
many	14	TRBV4-3	TRBD1	TRBJ2-7	CASSPRQGTYEQYF	TGCGCCAGCAGCCCCAGACAGGGAACCTACGAGCAGTACTTC
NA	16	TRBV7-2	TRBD1	TRBJ2-7	CASSQAAGQAFYEQYF	TGTGCCAGCAGCCAAGCTGCGGGACAGGCCTTCTACGAGCAGTACTTC
few	12	TRBV29-1	NA	TRBJ1-1	CSVDLTGTEAFF	TGCAGCGTTGACCTGACGGGGACTGAAGCTTTCTTT